Listed here are 12 T cell receptor beta chains from one sample, sequenced in a study of response to subunit inactivated influenza vaccine. TCRdb called the RT-PCR reads again in MiXCR, with one record for every CDR3 protein. The data show hundreds of thousands of distinct CDR3 sequences, with about 8% seen just once and 13% held by the top ten. This specimen was PBMCs from blood, taken less than 30 months after vaccination. The receptor set was obtained from a man aged 45-69 years who received an inactivated influenza vaccine.

This clonotype was found many times. This chain links TRBV12-3 or TRBV12-4 with TRBJ2-3; D is perhaps TRBD1 (5 bases). The CDR3 is 16 amino acids. V was clipped by 5 bases and J by 4 bases, with 19 bases between them. CDR3 nucleotides: TGTGCCAGCAGTCCCGTCAGGGATCCCTACGCAGATACGCAGTATTTT. Its translation: CASSPVRDPYADTQYF.

The chain carries TRBV6-2 or TRBV6-3 and TRBJ1-5, with 9 nucleotides matching TRBD1. The CDR3 contains 16 residues. V lost 6 bases and J lost 0; bases outside the gene matches: 6. Germline loops: CDR1 MNHEY, CDR2 SVGEGT. The CDR3 DNA follows: TGTGCCAGCAGACGGACAGGGGTCGATAGCAATCAGCCCCAGCATTTT. Translation: CASRRTGVDSNQPQHF.

The table lists this clonotype with many counts. The chain uses TRBV20-1 and TRBJ1-3; perhaps TRBD1 as D (5 bases). Per germline, CDR1 DFQATT and CDR2 SNEGSKA (reference sequence). V lost 6 bases, J lost 2 bases, and 17 bases lay in between. CDR3 length equals 15 residues. CDR3 in amino acids: CSAPKGPKAGNTIYF. The CDR3 DNA is TGCAGTGCCCCAAAGGGACCCAAGGCTGGAAACACCATATATTTT.

This clonotype was seen repeatedly, ten times or more. This chain joins TRBV20-1 and TRBJ2-5; TRBD2 matches 9 bases. The CDR3 totals 17 residues. Losses at the gene ends were 6 bases for V and 1 base for J; bases not matched to a gene: 15. Germline values: CDR1 DFQATT, CDR2 SNEGSKA (reference sequence). CDR3 sequence: CSAPGPVTSGSQETQYF. DNA for the CDR3: TGCAGTGCCCCCGGCCCCGTGACTAGCGGAAGCCAAGAGACCCAGTACTTC.

There are many counts of this clonotype. The chain combines TRBV28 with TRBJ2-7, with D perhaps being TRBD1 or TRBD2 (5 bases each). The germline V gene has CDR1 MDHEN and CDR2 SYDVKM. V lost 3 bases and J lost 1, with 16 bases in between. The CDR3 spans 16 residues. The CDR3 sequence is CASSFHRDELSYEQYF. The CDR3 DNA is TGTGCCAGCAGTTTCCACCGGGACGAACTTTCCTACGAGCAGTACTTC.

This clonotype showed up just a few times. For the CDR3, the DNA is TGTGCCAGCAGCTCGGGGATGGGGGACAGATCGTACAATGAGCAGTTCTTC. Amino acids: CASSSGMGDRSYNEQFF. The rearrangement links TRBV6-1 to TRBJ2-1, with 7 bases identical to TRBD1. There are 17 residues in the CDR3. Germline assignment: CDR1 MNHNS and CDR2 SASEGT. J was trimmed by 4 bases and V by 6 bases; bases with no gene match: 15.

In DNA, the CDR3 is TGTGCCAGCAGTCGCCGTCCCGGGACAGGGGCGAACACCGGGGAGCTGTTTTTT. Its protein is CASSRRPGTGANTGELFF. This rearrangement joins TRBV12-3 or TRBV12-4 to TRBJ2-2; 10 bases map to TRBD1. Unmatched junction bases numbered 9, after V lost 5 bases and J lost 0 bases. The CDR3 covers 18 residues.

In regard to this clonotype: An end of the junction does not agree with germline; a read error may underlie this. The DNA for the CDR3 is TGCAGTCCTAGAGATGTAGTTAGCACAGATACGCAGTATTTT. This translates into CSPRDVVSTDTQYF. This sequence joins TRBV20-1 and TRBJ2-3; D ambiguous. This CDR3 is 14 amino acids long. Germline lookup yields CDR1 DFQATT and CDR2 SNEGSKA (reference sequence).

This clonotype was recorded a few times. This rearrangement joins TRBV12-3 or TRBV12-4 to TRBJ1-5; unclear D gene. The CDR3 sequence is 12 residues long. V lost 9 bases, J lost 4 bases, and 10 bases lay in between. The chain's CDR3 is CASHGPNQPQHF. In DNA form, the CDR3 reads TGTGCCAGTCACGGCCCAAATCAGCCCCAGCATTTT.

This sequence joins TRBV5-1 and TRBJ2-3, with D possibly matching TRBD1 (6 bases). This CDR3 is 15 amino acids long. Germline lookup yields CDR1 SGHRS and CDR2 YFSETQ. V dropped 4 bases and J dropped 2 bases, with 14 bases sitting between them. This CDR3 reads CASSTQGPPTDTQYF. The CDR3, as DNA: TGCGCCAGCAGCACACAGGGACCCCCCACAGATACGCAGTATTTT.

At least ten counts were recorded for this clonotype. The chain couples TRBV28 to TRBJ1-5; possibly TRBD1 for D (5 bases). The CDR3 is 13 residues long. V was shortened by 10 bases and J by 7 bases, with 17 bases between the two germline ends. Germline lookup yields CDR1 MDHEN and CDR2 SYDVKM. This CDR3 is CATQTGDRQPQHF. The CDR3 nucleotides are TGTGCCACCCAGACGGGGGATCGACAGCCCCAGCATTTT.

This clonotype has more than one count but fewer than ten. The chain joins TRBV11-3 to TRBJ2-1; 10 bases are shared with TRBD2. The CDR3 spans 17 residues. The junction had 11 bases not matched to a gene; V was cut back by 5 bases and J by 4 bases. Germline-derived CDR1 and CDR2 are SGHNT and YENEEA. The CDR3 DNA follows: TGTGCCAGCAGCCTCGCCTTCGGACTAGCGGATTACAATGAGCAGTTCTTC. Amino acids: CASSLAFGLADYNEQFF.